One sample yielded the 8 T cell receptor beta chains listed below, sequenced in a study of blood T cell repertoires in COVID-19. Sequenced by immunoSEQ multiplex PCR; TCRdb stores in-frame clones only, minus some. The data show a few hundred thousand clones, around nine tenths seen once. Specimen: peripheral blood. The receptors were sampled from a woman aged 55-69 years with COVID-19, enrolled during active disease.

This rearrangement joins TRBV15 to TRBJ1-5; a weak D match, TRBD1 (5 bases). Looked up from germline, CDR1 is LNHNV and CDR2 is YYDKDF (reference sequence). The CDR3 has 17 amino acids. Trimming left V 1 base short and J 5 bases short, with 18 bases between. CDR3 in amino acids: CATSRGEGLAVYQPQHF. The CDR3 DNA reads TGTGCCACCAGCAGAGGGGAGGGGCTCGCTGTCTATCAGCCCCAGCATTTT.

The chain is built from TRBV11-1 and TRBJ2-7; 11 positions match TRBD1. In germline, CDR1 is SGHAT, CDR2 FQDESV (reference sequence). V dropped 5 bases and J dropped 2; count of bases not matched to a gene: 5. CDR3 length: 15 amino acids. The CDR3 region has the DNA TGTGCCAGCAGCACGGACAGGGGGCGTACCTACGAGCAGTACTTC. Its translation: CASSTDRGRTYEQYF.

This clone was observed once. The V call is TRBV3-1 (or the pseudogene TRBV3-2), the J call TRBJ2-2; possible D gene TRBD1, 6 bases. Germline-derived CDR1 and CDR2 are LGHDT and YNNKEL (reference sequence). With 5 bases removed from V and 2 bases from J, the gap between germline ends came to 12 bases. The CDR3 contains 15 residues. CDR3 DNA: TGTGCCAGCAGCGGAAGGACAGTTAACACCGGGGAGCTGTTTTTT. This codes for CASSGRTVNTGELFF.

This clone is a singleton in its sample. The chain combines TRBV4-2 with TRBJ2-7; 9 nucleotides agree with TRBD2. J was trimmed by 7 bases and V by 5 bases; bases with no gene match: 12. CDR1 is LGHNA and CDR2 is YNFKEQ in the germline V gene. The CDR3 has 15 residues. CDR3: CASSAYSGGDGEQYF. The CDR3 nucleotides read TGTGCCAGCAGCGCATATAGCGGGGGAGATGGAGAGCAGTACTTC.

V usage is TRBV5-1 and J usage is TRBJ1-1; 10 bases align to TRBD1. CDR1 is SGHRS and CDR2 is YFSETQ in the germline V gene. Unmatched junction bases numbered 7, after V lost 4 bases and J lost 1 base. There are 16 residues in the CDR3. The CDR3 DNA is TGCGCCAGCAGCCTGCCCGGGACAGGGGCGAACACTGAAGCTTTCTTT. As protein: CASSLPGTGANTEAFF.

The chain employs TRBV19 and TRBJ1-5; no firm D call. CDR1 and CDR2 from the germline V gene are LNHDA and SQIVND (reference sequence). This CDR3 is built from 15 residues. V was cut by 11 bases and J by 0 bases, with 17 bases left in between. The CDR3 sequence is CAPKVATDSNQPQHF. The CDR3 region has the DNA TGTGCCCCTAAAGTCGCCACCGATAGCAATCAGCCCCAGCATTTT.

This clone was detected once. The chain couples TRBV7-2 to TRBJ2-5, with TRBD1 as a possible D gene (5 bases). V dropped 4 bases and J dropped 1 base, with 19 bases sitting between them. Germline V lookup: CDR1 SGHTA, CDR2 FQGNSA. The CDR3 totals 17 residues. The CDR3 protein is CASSYRARQPRQETQYF. The CDR3 DNA reads TGTGCCAGCAGCTACCGAGCCAGACAGCCACGCCAAGAGACCCAGTACTTC.

In its sample, this clone was seen once. J is TRBJ2-5 and V is TRBV7-3, with TRBD2 matching 11 bases. The V gene's germline CDR1 is SGHTA and CDR2 FQGTGA. This CDR3 is 16 amino acids long. The ends lost 5 bases at V and 1 base at J; junction bases unmatched: 6. The CDR3 here is CASSLSGGAGQETQYF. In DNA, the CDR3 is TGTGCCAGCAGCCTTAGCGGGGGGGCCGGCCAAGAGACCCAGTACTTC.